One sample yielded the 32 T cell receptor beta chains listed below, sequenced in a study of T cell responses to AZD1222 COVID-19 vaccine. Sequenced by immunoSEQ multiplex PCR; TCRdb stores in-frame clones only, minus some. The sample shows about 120,000 clones, roughly nine tenths of them seen only once. Sequenced material: peripheral blood, taken 28 days after the second AZD1222 dose. The receptors were gathered from an adult who received the AZD1222 COVID-19 vaccine.

J is TRBJ1-1 and V is TRBV4-3; D may be TRBD1 (5 bases). This CDR3 is built from 17 residues. The germline V gene encodes CDR1 LGHNA and CDR2 YSLEER. The V end lost 0 bases, the J end lost 2 bases, and 16 bases lay between the germline ends. The CDR3 loop is CASSQEVRANPNTEAFF. Here the CDR3 DNA reads TGCGCCAGCAGCCAAGAAGTCAGGGCCAACCCCAACACTGAAGCTTTCTTT.

This chain uses TRBV30 with TRBJ1-3, with a possible D match to TRBD1 (5 bases). The germline CDR1 and CDR2 sequences are GTSNPN and SVGIG (reference sequence). V lost 4 bases and J 3 bases, leaving 7 bases between the germline ends. The CDR3 length is 12 residues. The CDR3 coding sequence is TGTGCCTGGAAAGGGGTTGGAAACACCATATATTTT. Translated, it gives CAWKGVGNTIYF.

The rearrangement uses TRBV7-9 and TRBJ1-2; TRBD1 is a possible D gene (6 bases). CDR3 length: 15 amino acids. Trimming shortened V by 5 bases and J by 8 bases, and 21 bases separated the two germline ends. Germline V lookup: CDR1 SEHNR, CDR2 FQNEAQ (reference sequence). As DNA, the CDR3 is TGTGCCAGCAGCCCAGGTGGGGGCCTAAGAACAGGCTACACCTTC. It specifies CASSPGGGLRTGYTF.

This clone appeared once. V usage is TRBV7-8 and J usage is TRBJ1-1, with D maybe TRBD1 (5 bases). CDR1 and CDR2 from the germline V gene are SGHVS and FQNEAQ. The CDR3 is 14 residues long. Trimming stripped 5 bases from V and 4 bases from J, with 14 bases between. In DNA form, the CDR3 reads TGTGCCAGCAGCAGCAGGGATATGACCACTGAAGCTTTCTTT. Translated, it gives CASSSRDMTTEAFF.

The chain joins TRBV29-1 to TRBJ1-2; TRBD1 might be the D (5 bases). V lost 7 bases to trimming and J lost 4 bases, with 16 bases between them. CDR3 length: 13 amino acids. Germline V gene lookup returns CDR1 SQVTM and CDR2 ANQGSEA. For the CDR3, the DNA is TGCAGCGCCCGCCAGGGAAACCTCTATGGCTACACCTTC. It yields the protein CSARQGNLYGYTF.

The chain carries TRBV11-1 and TRBJ1-6; D is unclear. The ends were cut back, 5 bases at V and 10 bases at J, with 12 bases in the middle. CDR3 size: 13 residues. Germline CDR1 reads SGHAT; CDR2 reads FQDESV (reference sequence). CDR3 residues: CASSAVPRSPLHF. CDR3 coding DNA: TGTGCCAGCAGCGCCGTCCCTAGGTCACCCCTCCACTTT.

This chain connects TRBV14 to TRBJ1-2, with TRBD1 matching 9 bases. CDR1 is SGHDN, CDR2 FVKESK, per germline. The CDR3 loop spans 16 amino acids. V lost 1 base and J lost 4; bases outside the gene matches: 7. DNA for the CDR3: TGTGCCAGCAGCCAAGGGTCGGGACAGGGCTTCTATGGCTACACCTTC. Amino acids: CASSQGSGQGFYGYTF.

The chain combines TRBV5-1 with TRBJ1-4; D is possibly TRBD1 (6 bases). Germline-derived CDR1 and CDR2 are SGHRS and YFSETQ. CDR3 length: 14 amino acids. V was pared by 3 bases and J by 6 bases, with 12 bases between. The CDR3 coding sequence is TGCGCCAGCAGCTATAAGGGGGGTTATGAAAAACTGTTTTTT. Protein product: CASSYKGGYEKLFF.

The chain has TRBV7-2 and TRBJ1-3; D perhaps matches TRBD1 (5 bases). The CDR3 contains 16 residues. Germline-derived CDR1 and CDR2 are SGHTA and FQGNSA. Trimming shortened V by 5 bases and J by 3 bases, and 17 bases separated the two germline ends. CDR3 region: CASSPTRWGSGNTIYF. The DNA for the CDR3 is TGTGCCAGCAGCCCGACCCGGTGGGGGAGTGGAAACACCATATATTTT.

The CDR3 DNA is TGTGCCAGCAGCCTGGGACAGGGCTTTGGTGAAAAACTGTTTTTT. It codes for CASSLGQGFGEKLFF. The rearrangement joins TRBV3-1 (or the pseudogene TRBV3-2) to TRBJ1-4; 9 bases line up with TRBD1. Trimming cost V 4 bases and J 7 bases; bases outside gene matches: 7. The germline CDR1 and CDR2 sequences are LGHDT and YNNKEL (reference sequence). The CDR3 has 15 residues.

V usage is TRBV7-6 and J usage is TRBJ2-2, with D possibly matching TRBD1 (6 bases). Trimming removed 3 bases at V and 2 bases at J, with 13 bases between. The CDR3 spans 16 residues. The V gene's germline CDR1 is SGHVS and CDR2 FNYEAQ. The CDR3 region is CASSFTGPPNTGELFF. The CDR3, as DNA: TGTGCCAGCAGCTTTACAGGGCCTCCTAACACCGGGGAGCTGTTTTTT.

This chain joins TRBV5-6 and TRBJ2-1; possible D gene TRBD1, 5 bases. Trimming pared 4 bases from V and 10 bases from J, leaving 12 bases between. This CDR3 has 12 amino acids. Germline V gene sequence: CDR1 SGHDT, CDR2 YYEEEE. The DNA of the CDR3 is TGTGCCAGCAGCCGGTTCAGGACAGAGCAGTTCTTC. Encoded protein: CASSRFRTEQFF.

The rearrangement links TRBV6-5 to TRBJ1-3; D gene unclear. Germline loops: CDR1 MNHEY, CDR2 SVGAGI. The CDR3 extends over 14 amino acids. V shed 6 bases and J shed 2 bases, with 11 bases lying between them. DNA of the CDR3: TGTGCCAGCAGAGGGTCGCGGGCTGGAAACACCATATATTTT. It is translated as CASRGSRAGNTIYF.

This clone was seen once. This chain connects TRBV7-2 to TRBJ1-2, with D maybe TRBD1 (5 bases). Trimming cost V 0 bases and J 7 bases, with 12 bases left between them. Germline lookup yields CDR1 SGHTA and CDR2 FQGNSA. CDR3 length equals 14 residues. Here the CDR3 reads CASSLARRGGGYTF. In nucleotides, the CDR3 is TGTGCCAGCAGCTTAGCGCGTAGGGGAGGTGGCTACACCTTC.

The chain employs TRBV15 and TRBJ2-5; 10 bases fit TRBD1. Germline values: CDR1 LNHNV, CDR2 YYDKDF (reference sequence). The CDR3 loop spans 17 amino acids. Unmatched junction bases numbered 11, after V lost 2 bases and J lost 5 bases. CDR3 residues: CATSRTKTGGLGETQYF. The DNA of the CDR3 is TGTGCCACCAGCAGAACGAAGACAGGGGGCCTGGGGGAGACCCAGTACTTC.

The V call is TRBV6-1, the J call TRBJ1-5; D possibly corresponds to TRBD1 (6 bases). The CDR3 extends over 15 amino acids. Germline assignment: CDR1 MNHNS and CDR2 SASEGT. Trimming removed 3 bases from V and 3 bases from J, with 12 bases in between. CDR3 bases: TGTGCCAGCAGTGAGCTTGGGGGCCCCAATCAGCCCCAGCATTTT. Protein sequence: CASSELGGPNQPQHF.

This chain joins TRBV29-1 and TRBJ2-3, with D tentatively TRBD2 (6 bases). Germline V gene data show CDR1 as SQVTM and CDR2 as ANQGSEA. Between the trimmed V and J ends, which lost 4 bases and 0 bases, there was a span of 14 bases. The CDR3 totals 15 residues. The CDR3 DNA follows: TGCAGCGTTGCGGCGGGGACGCACAGCACAGATACGCAGTATTTT. It specifies CSVAAGTHSTDTQYF.

This clone was seen a few times. Here the CDR3 reads CASTYGGGTNNYGYTF. CDR3 bases: TGTGCCAGCACCTATGGCGGGGGCACCAACAACTATGGCTACACCTTC. The gene calls are TRBV11-2 and TRBJ1-2, with D possibly matching TRBD1 (6 bases). This CDR3 region has 16 residues. CDR1 and CDR2 (germline): SGHAT, FQNNGV. V lost 7 bases and J 2 bases, leaving 20 bases between the germline ends.

The chain has TRBV15 and TRBJ2-3, with TRBD1 matching 10 bases. The germline V gene encodes CDR1 LNHNV and CDR2 YYDKDF (reference sequence). The CDR3 is made up of 14 amino acids. Unmatched junction bases numbered 2, after V lost 3 bases and J lost 5 bases. The CDR3 bases are TGTGCCACCAGCAGGACAGGGGGCGTAGATACGCAGTATTTT. It encodes CATSRTGGVDTQYF.

The V and J genes are TRBV9 and TRBJ1-2; 7 bases map to TRBD1. The CDR3 sequence is 15 residues long. The V gene end was trimmed by 7 bases and the J gene end by 4 bases; junction bases not matched to a gene: 13. Germline V CDR1 and CDR2: SGDLS, YYNGEE. The CDR3 DNA sequence: TGTGCCAGCGGCCCAACCTCGGGACAGCCCTATGGCTACACCTTC. It is translated as CASGPTSGQPYGYTF.

The chain has TRBV28 and TRBJ1-1, with a possible D match to TRBD1 (5 bases). Germline lookup yields CDR1 MDHEN and CDR2 SYDVKM. V shed 6 bases and J shed 7 bases, with 9 bases lying between them. The CDR3 extends over 11 amino acids. The CDR3 loop reads CASRGEREAFF. CDR3 nucleotide sequence: TGTGCCAGCAGGGGGGAGCGTGAAGCTTTCTTT.

As DNA, the CDR3 is TGTGCCAGCAAAACAACCGCCGGGACAGTCGGTCAGCAGTATTTT. It specifies CASKTTAGTVGQQYF. The chain is built from TRBV2 and TRBJ2-3; 7 bases fit TRBD1. The CDR3 is made up of 15 amino acids. Germline V gene sequence: CDR1 SNHLY, CDR2 FYNNEI. Losses at the gene ends were 7 bases for V and 11 bases for J; bases not matched to a gene: 18.

This clone was picked up one time. The CDR3 is CASSPGRGDQPQHF. The CDR3 DNA sequence: TGTGCCAGCTCACCGGGTAGGGGGGATCAGCCCCAGCATTTT. This chain connects TRBV18 to TRBJ1-5, with a possible D match to TRBD1 (6 bases). CDR1 and CDR2 from the germline V gene are KGHSH and LQKENI. This CDR3 contains 14 residues. Trimming removed 3 bases from V and 5 bases from J, with 11 bases in between.

The chain joins TRBV28 to TRBJ1-3, with 7 bases that match TRBD1. V shed 10 bases and J 6 bases; nucleotides not matched to a gene: 12. The V gene's germline CDR1 is MDHEN and CDR2 SYDVKM. The CDR3 has 14 residues. DNA for the CDR3: TGTGCCACCGAGGGGGCGATCTTGGCAAACACCATATATTTT. Translating gives CATEGAILANTIYF.

The rearrangement joins TRBV5-8 to TRBJ2-4, with 8 bases identical to TRBD1. From germline, CDR1 is SGHTS and CDR2 YDEGEE. V was clipped by 1 base and J by 7 bases; unmatched bases: 7. The CDR3 sequence is 15 residues long. The CDR3 spells CASSLRRQGANIQYF. The CDR3 region has the DNA TGTGCCAGCAGCTTGCGCAGGCAGGGGGCGAACATTCAGTACTTC.

The V gene is TRBV28, the J gene TRBJ2-2, with 9 bases matching TRBD1. The ends lost 4 bases at V and 4 bases at J; junction bases unmatched: 13. The CDR3 is 18 residues long. CDR1 MDHEN and CDR2 SYDVKM come from the germline V gene. This CDR3 reads CASSYSPYRGRGTGELFF. The CDR3, as DNA: TGTGCCAGCAGTTATTCTCCCTACAGGGGGCGGGGCACCGGGGAGCTGTTTTTT.

This chain joins TRBV4-3 and TRBJ1-2; the D gene is possibly TRBD1 (6 bases). In germline, CDR1 is LGHNA, CDR2 YSLEER. Trimming left V 0 bases short and J 4 bases short, with 15 bases between. The CDR3 consists of 16 residues. CDR3 DNA sequence: TGCGCCAGCAGCCAAGAGAGGCTACAGGGAAGCTATGGCTACACCTTC. It yields the protein CASSQERLQGSYGYTF.

This clone has only one observation. The chain uses TRBV14 and TRBJ2-1; 8 nucleotides match TRBD1. V shed 1 base and J 2 bases; nucleotides not matched to a gene: 4. The CDR3 runs to 16 residues. Germline V lookup: CDR1 SGHDN, CDR2 FVKESK. The DNA for the CDR3 is TGTGCCAGCAGCCAAGGACAGGGGTTGCCCTACAATGAGCAGTTCTTC. As protein: CASSQGQGLPYNEQFF.

The chain combines TRBV15 with TRBJ2-7; a possible D gene is TRBD1 (5 bases). The CDR3 totals 15 residues. Germline lookup yields CDR1 LNHNV and CDR2 YYDKDF (reference sequence). Trimming left V 1 base short and J 2 bases short, with 12 bases between. The CDR3 nucleotides are TGTGCCACCAGCAGAGGTGTCGGCAGGGCCTACGAGCAGTACTTC. Its protein is CATSRGVGRAYEQYF.

This clone was counted between two and nine times. The chain is built from TRBV9 and TRBJ2-3; D is ambiguous. The V and J ends lost 1 base and 2 bases respectively, with 14 bases between them. Germline V gene data show CDR1 as SGDLS and CDR2 as YYNGEE. The CDR3 sequence is 16 residues long. This chain's CDR3 is CASSVWLGGYTDTQYF. The CDR3 DNA sequence: TGTGCCAGCAGCGTATGGCTTGGCGGTTACACAGATACGCAGTATTTT.

The V and J genes are TRBV6-5 and TRBJ1-2; D is undetermined. The CDR3 runs to 15 residues. Germline-derived CDR1 and CDR2 are MNHEY and SVGAGI. The V end lost 2 bases, the J end lost 6 bases, and 16 bases lay between the germline ends. The CDR3 nucleotides read TGTGCCAGCAGTTACGAACAGTCTCGCCCCCATGGCTACACCTTC. Its translation: CASSYEQSRPHGYTF.

The rearrangement links TRBV6-5 to TRBJ1-1; 8 bases fit TRBD1. V lost 7 bases to trimming and J lost 4 bases; unmatched junction nucleotides: 8. The CDR3 is 14 residues long. Looked up from germline, CDR1 is MNHEY and CDR2 is SVGAGI. Here the CDR3 reads CASTGTGQVTEAFF. The DNA of the CDR3 is TGTGCCAGCACCGGGACAGGACAAGTCACTGAAGCTTTCTTT.